These 25 T cell receptor beta chains share one sample of origin, sequenced in a study of cytomegalovirus exposure and HLA in healthy donors. PCR used 60 Vbeta primers and 13 Jbeta primers. The assay was immunoSEQ multiplex PCR, and TCRdb's table has in-frame clones only and misses some. The profile shows 110,000 to 150,000 clones, approximately 68% of them singletons. The sample comprised PBMCs. These receptors all stem from a man aged 40-55 years in good health and CMV-seronegative.

This rearrangement joins TRBV5-1 to TRBJ2-2, with a tentative D call TRBD1 (5 bases). The CDR3 runs 15 residues. CDR1 and CDR2 from the germline V gene are SGHRS and YFSETQ. V dropped 3 bases and J dropped 6 bases, with 15 bases sitting between them. CDR3 nucleotide sequence: TGCGCCAGCAGCTCTCAGACAGAGGCGTCCGGGGAGCTGTTTTTT. This sequence encodes CASSSQTEASGELFF.

This clone has just a few counts. This sequence joins TRBV5-1 and TRBJ2-5; 12 bases are shared with TRBD2. The CDR3 consists of 16 residues. Looked up from germline, CDR1 is SGHRS and CDR2 is YFSETQ. The V segment lost 0 bases and the J segment 2 bases; nucleotides outside the gene matches: 2. The CDR3 region has the DNA TGCGCCAGCAGCTTGGTGACTAGCGGGGGACAAGAGACCCAGTACTTC. Translated, it gives CASSLVTSGGQETQYF.

This chain connects TRBV15 to TRBJ1-2, with D perhaps TRBD1 (6 bases). The CDR3 sequence is 16 residues long. In germline, CDR1 is LNHNV, CDR2 YYDKDF (reference sequence). Trimming removed 2 bases from V and 2 bases from J, with 15 bases in between. In DNA, the CDR3 is TGTGCCACCAGCAGACCGCGGGGGCGCAGCAACTATGGCTACACCTTC. Translating it yields CATSRPRGRSNYGYTF.

This chain uses TRBV6-6 with TRBJ1-2; D may be TRBD1 (6 bases). Trimming cost V 4 bases and J 6 bases, with 9 bases left between them. The germline gives CDR1 MNHNY, CDR2 SVGAGI (reference sequence). The CDR3 is 12 amino acids. In nucleotides, the CDR3 is TGTGCCAGCAGTTTGAACAGGGATGGCTACACCTTC. It codes for CASSLNRDGYTF.

The chain combines TRBV5-1 with TRBJ1-1; 7 nucleotides match TRBD1. This CDR3 comprises 13 residues. CDR1 is SGHRS and CDR2 is YFSETQ in the germline V gene. J gave up 4 bases and V 4 bases, and 4 bases lay outside the gene matches. As DNA, the CDR3 is TGCGCCAGCAGCGCCCGACAGGGCACTGAAGCTTTCTTT. It codes for CASSARQGTEAFF.

The CDR3 DNA reads as TGTGCCAGCAGTTTTCAGGGCACAGATACGCAGTATTTT. Protein: CASSFQGTDTQYF. The chain combines TRBV28 with TRBJ2-3, with D unclear. CDR1 MDHEN and CDR2 SYDVKM come from the germline V gene. The CDR3 extends over 13 amino acids. Trimming stripped 3 bases from V and 1 base from J, with 5 bases between.

CDR3 in DNA: TGTGCCACCGGACAGGGGCGGACTGAAGCTTTCTTT. As protein: CATGQGRTEAFF. The V and J genes are TRBV7-2 and TRBJ1-1; 9 bases are a match to TRBD1. CDR1 is SGHTA, CDR2 FQGNSA, per germline. V lost 10 bases and J lost 5; bases outside the gene matches: 5. This CDR3 has 12 amino acids.

V and J are TRBV28 and TRBJ2-5, with 11 bases identical to TRBD1. The CDR3 covers 15 residues. Germline-derived CDR1 and CDR2 are MDHEN and SYDVKM. V lost 6 bases, J lost 4 bases, and 7 bases stayed unmatched. The CDR3: CASSSGTGGVETQYF. Here the CDR3 DNA reads TGTGCCAGCAGCTCCGGGACAGGGGGGGTAGAGACCCAGTACTTC.

This clone was detected only once. The rearrangement uses TRBV27 and TRBJ1-4; the D is unclear. The ends were cut back, 6 bases at V and 8 bases at J, with 16 bases in the middle. Germline values: CDR1 MNHEY, CDR2 SMNVEV (reference sequence). CDR3 length: 14 residues. The CDR3 DNA is TGTGCCAGCAGGAAATCTGGGCTTGGGGAAAAACTGTTTTTT. Translating gives CASRKSGLGEKLFF.

This chain joins TRBV11-2 and TRBJ2-7, with D uncertain. The germline V gene has CDR1 SGHAT and CDR2 FQNNGV. This CDR3 region has 15 residues. The V end was cut by 0 bases, the J end by 0 bases, with 9 bases between. Here the CDR3 reads CASSLDRVISYEQYF. In DNA, the CDR3 is TGTGCCAGCAGCTTAGATCGGGTTATCTCCTACGAGCAGTACTTC.

This clone was observed a few times. This rearrangement joins TRBV21-1 to TRBJ1-1; no DNA check was done on the table's D call, TRBD1. TRBV21-1 is described as a pseudogene. CDR3 length equals 12 residues. CDR3 bases: TGTGCCAGCAGAGGACAGAACACTGAAGCTTTCTTT. This gives the protein CASRGQNTEAFF.

This rearrangement joins TRBV15 to TRBJ1-3; D may be TRBD1 (6 bases). The CDR3 totals 17 residues. V lost 0 bases and J lost 0, with 12 bases in between. The germline gives CDR1 LNHNV, CDR2 YYDKDF (reference sequence). CDR3 DNA sequence: TGTGCCACCAGCAGAGAGGGGGGGCTCAGCTCTGGAAACACCATATATTTT. It encodes CATSREGGLSSGNTIYF.

This clone appeared once. The chain joins TRBV9 to TRBJ2-3; 10 nucleotides align to TRBD2. With 3 bases clipped from V and 0 bases from J, the junction kept 7 bases outside the gene matches. The germline gives CDR1 SGDLS, CDR2 YYNGEE. This CDR3 region has 17 residues. CDR3 DNA: TGTGCCAGCAGCGCTAGCGGGGGAGTCTATAGCACAGATACGCAGTATTTT. It translates to CASSASGGVYSTDTQYF. Using reference TRBV9 and TRBJ2-3 for the parts outside the CDR3, the full variable domain is DSGVTQTPKHLITATGQRVTLRCSPRSGDLSVYWYQQSLDQGLQFLIQYYNGEERAKGNILERFSAQQFPDLHSELNLSSLELGDSALYFCASSASGGVYSTDTQYFGPGTRLTVL.

This clone appeared a few times. CDR3 nucleotide sequence: TGTGCCAGCAGTCAACCGGGACAGGATGGCGTCCGGCAGTACTTC. Amino acid sequence: CASSQPGQDGVRQYF. The V and J genes are TRBV6-5 and TRBJ2-7, with TRBD1 identical over 8 bases. With 5 bases clipped from V and 9 bases from J, the junction kept 15 bases outside the gene matches. Germline-derived CDR1 and CDR2 are MNHEY and SVGAGI. CDR3 length equals 15 residues.

The CDR3 coding sequence is TGCGCCAGCAGCCAAGATAGGGGTGAGCAGTTCTTC. It specifies CASSQDRGEQFF. This chain connects TRBV4-1 to TRBJ2-1; D might be TRBD1 (5 bases). The CDR3 runs 12 residues. Trimming removed 0 bases at V and 9 bases at J, with 6 bases between. The V gene's germline CDR1 is MGHRA and CDR2 YSYEKL.

This clone showed up just once. V and J are TRBV7-2 and TRBJ1-5; weak D call: TRBD1 (5 bases). Germline V gives CDR1 SGHTA, CDR2 FQGNSA. This CDR3 has 16 residues. Trimming shortened V by 5 bases and J by 2 bases, and 16 bases separated the two germline ends. CDR3 DNA: TGTGCCAGCAGCCCAGGAGGTCCGGGGGGCAATCAGCCCCAGCATTTT. It is translated as CASSPGGPGGNQPQHF. The whole variable domain, filled in from reference TRBV7-2 and TRBJ1-5, reads GAGVSQSPSNKVTEKGKDVELRCDPISGHTALYWYRQSLGQGLEFLIYFQGNSAPDKSGLPSDRFSAERTGGSVSTLTIQRTQQEDSAVYLCASSPGGPGGNQPQHFGDGTRLSIL.

The chain couples TRBV9 to TRBJ2-5; TRBD1 matches 7 bases. The CDR3 covers 15 residues. V trimming: 3 bases; J trimming: 7 bases; junction bases outside the gene matches: 12. CDR1 and CDR2 from the germline V gene are SGDLS and YYNGEE. The CDR3 nucleotides are TGTGCCAGCAGCGCCTCCGGGACAGATAGAGGGACCCAGTACTTC. Encoded protein: CASSASGTDRGTQYF.

The chain has TRBV7-2 and TRBJ2-3, with 9 bases aligning to TRBD2. Looked up from germline, CDR1 is SGHTA and CDR2 is FQGNSA. The junction had 11 bases not matched to a gene; V was cut back by 5 bases and J by 11 bases. This CDR3 contains 14 residues. The CDR3 spells CASSRGASGVWQYF. DNA for the CDR3: TGTGCCAGCAGCCGAGGGGCTAGCGGGGTTTGGCAGTATTTT. Supplemented by reference TRBV7-2 and TRBJ2-3, the full variable domain reads GAGVSQSPSNKVTEKGKDVELRCDPISGHTALYWYRQSLGQGLEFLIYFQGNSAPDKSGLPSDRFSAERTGGSVSTLTIQRTQQEDSAVYLCASSRGASGVWQYFGPGTRLTVL.

V gene TRBV5-1 combines with J gene TRBJ2-3, with 14 positions matching TRBD2. The length of the CDR3 is 16 residues. V lost 3 bases to trimming and J lost 6 bases; unmatched junction nucleotides: 6. Germline V gene lookup returns CDR1 SGHRS and CDR2 YFSETQ. CDR3 sequence reads: CASSWGLAGAWDTQYF. CDR3 coding DNA: TGCGCCAGCAGCTGGGGACTAGCGGGGGCCTGGGATACGCAGTATTTT.

The CDR3 coding sequence is TGTGCCAGCAGCTTGGTGAGGACAGGGGGCGGTGGCTACACCTTC. Translating gives CASSLVRTGGGGYTF. V gene TRBV5-4 combines with J gene TRBJ1-2; TRBD1 matches at 11 bases. CDR3 length: 15 residues. After removal of 0 bases from V and 7 bases from J, the junction contained 5 bases not matched to a gene. Germline V gene data show CDR1 as SGHNT and CDR2 as YYREEE (reference sequence).

The chain employs TRBV7-9 and TRBJ2-5; no reliable D call. V was pared by 5 bases and J by 6 bases, with 7 bases between. The CDR3 extends over 11 amino acids. Germline V gives CDR1 SEHNR, CDR2 FQNEAQ (reference sequence). DNA of the CDR3: TGTGCCAGCAGCCCCCTTAAGACCCAGTACTTC. Amino acids: CASSPLKTQYF.

The rearrangement uses TRBV29-1 and TRBJ2-2; TRBD2 might be the D (5 bases). Germline V gene lookup returns CDR1 SQVTM and CDR2 ANQGSEA. The CDR3 covers 14 residues. Trimming stripped 4 bases from V and 5 bases from J, with 14 bases between. Here the CDR3 DNA reads TGCAGCGTTGTTTCACGCCCGGGGACCGGGGAGCTGTTTTTT. This encodes CSVVSRPGTGELFF.

This chain links TRBV5-6 with TRBJ2-7, with D tentatively TRBD1 (5 bases). Germline CDR1 is SGHDT and CDR2 is YYEEEE. Trimming removed 1 base from V and 3 bases from J, with 11 bases in between. The CDR3 is 14 amino acids. The CDR3: CASSLLQGYYEQYF. CDR3 in DNA: TGTGCCAGCAGCTTGCTGCAGGGATACTACGAGCAGTACTTC.

This clone has a handful of counts. This chain uses TRBV19 with TRBJ2-1, with D possibly being TRBD1 (5 bases). Trimming shortened V by 5 bases and J by 0 bases, and 11 bases separated the two germline ends. This CDR3 is 15 amino acids long. CDR1 and CDR2 (germline): LNHDA, SQIVND (reference sequence). The chain's CDR3 is CASSPSDSSYNEQFF. The CDR3 DNA reads TGTGCCAGTAGTCCCAGCGACAGCTCCTACAATGAGCAGTTCTTC. Looking up the rest from reference TRBV19 and TRBJ2-1 gives the full variable domain: DGGITQSPKYLFRKEGQNVTLSCEQNLNHDAMYWYRQDPGQGLRLIYYSQIVNDFQKGDIAEGYSVSREKKESFPLTVTSAQKNPTAFYLCASSPSDSSYNEQFFGPGTRLTVL.

The chain has TRBV21-1 and TRBJ2-7; TRBD1 reflects the table's D call only, with no check against the DNA. TRBV21-1 is tagged as a pseudogene. The CDR3 extends over 18 amino acids. DNA of the CDR3: TGTGCCAGCAGCAAAGAGGGGCGCGTTGCCCTCCTGTCGGACGAGCAGTACTTC. Amino acids: CASSKEGRVALLSDEQYF.